A single sample is the source of the 21 T cell receptor beta chains below, sequenced in a study of neurological immune-mediated disorders (dated by TCRdb to between 2017 and 2020). The protocol used for the library was 5' RACE. Sequencing was carried out with an Illumina HiSeq 2500. The public reads were quality trimmed at Q25 with fastp and then assembled into clones with MiXCR by TCRdb, keeping productive beta chains. When rows share a CDR3 protein, they turn into one entry using the most common DNA and genes. This sample has 81,000 or so distinct CDR3 sequences in its table, and 5% to 6% of those were observed once. 2% to 2.5% of the sample is in the top ten clones. Specimen: PBMCs. These receptors all stem from a woman in her 30s with multiple sclerosis.

This chain links TRBV5-1 with TRBJ2-1; TRBD1 is a possible D gene (7 bases). The V and J ends lost 7 bases and 4 bases respectively, with 18 bases between them. The CDR3 length is 15 residues. Germline CDR1 is SGHRS and CDR2 is YFSETQ. The CDR3 DNA reads TGCGCCAGCGACCCCCAGGGGGGTCTTTACAATGAGCAGTTCTTC. Translating it yields CASDPQGGLYNEQFF.

At least ten counts were recorded for this clonotype. The chain recombines TRBV6-5 with TRBJ2-6; TRBD1 is a possible D gene (6 bases). The CDR3 totals 13 residues. Trimming took off 8 bases at V and 1 base at J, with 6 bases between the two ends. CDR1 and CDR2 from the germline V gene are MNHEY and SVGAGI. CDR3 protein: CASGQSGANVLTF. As DNA, the CDR3 is TGTGCCAGCGGACAGTCTGGGGCCAACGTCCTGACTTTC.

This clonotype was found many times. The rearrangement links TRBV5-1 to TRBJ2-3; D call uncertain. V was pared by 4 bases and J by 0 bases, with 9 bases between. CDR3 length equals 14 residues. CDR1 and CDR2 (germline): SGHRS, YFSETQ. The CDR3 nucleotides are TGCGCCAGCAGCGGGTCCACTAGCACAGATACGCAGTATTTT. Protein sequence: CASSGSTSTDTQYF.

This clonotype appeared many times. The chain has TRBV20-1 and TRBJ1-2; the D is unclear. Germline V gene lookup returns CDR1 DFQATT and CDR2 SNEGSKA (reference sequence). CDR3 length: 13 residues. V was trimmed by 6 bases and J by 5 bases, leaving 16 bases between them. CDR3 region: CSAPNTATYGYTF. CDR3 sequence (DNA): TGCAGTGCGCCGAATACAGCTACTTATGGCTACACCTTC.

This clonotype was observed a few times. V is TRBV14 and J is TRBJ1-1, with 8 bases fitting TRBD1. Looked up from germline, CDR1 is SGHDN and CDR2 is FVKESK. The CDR3 totals 18 residues. After removal of 4 bases from V and 2 bases from J, the junction contained 15 bases not matched to a gene. The CDR3 nucleotides are TGTGCCAGCAGCCCTTTTTATCTCTTGGACAGGGCCAACACTGAAGCTTTCTTT. This translates into CASSPFYLLDRANTEAFF. Together with reference TRBV14 and TRBJ1-1, the CDR3 gives the full variable domain: EAGVTQFPSHSVIEKGQTVTLRCDPISGHDNLYWYRRVMGKEIKFLLHFVKESKQDESGMPNNRFLAERTGGTYSTLKVQPAELEDSGVYFCASSPFYLLDRANTEAFFGQGTRLTVV.

This clonotype has just a few counts. This rearrangement joins TRBV11-2 to TRBJ2-7, with 9 bases fitting TRBD2. V was pared by 1 base and J by 3 bases, with 22 bases of the junction left unmatched. The CDR3 totals 21 residues. Germline assignment: CDR1 SGHAT and CDR2 FQNNGV. DNA of the CDR3: TGTGCCAGCAGCTTAGTGGGGAGGGGGAGAAAAAATAGCGGGAGATACTACGAGCAGTACTTC. Translation gives CASSLVGRGRKNSGRYYEQYF. The variable domain in full, completed from reference TRBV11-2 and TRBJ2-7, reads EAGVAQSPRYKIIEKRQSVAFWCNPISGHATLYWYQQILGQGPKLLIQFQNNGVVDDSQLPKDRFSAERLKGVDSTLKIQPAKLEDSAVYLCASSLVGRGRKNSGRYYEQYFGPGTRLTVT.

This clonotype was seen ten or more times. The chain has TRBV5-1 and TRBJ2-5; no clear D. Trimming removed 1 base from V and 2 bases from J, with 15 bases in between. Germline CDR1 is SGHRS and CDR2 is YFSETQ. The CDR3 has 16 residues. The CDR3 spells CASSLLSYVVQETQYF. For the CDR3, the DNA is TGCGCCAGCAGCTTGCTCTCGTACGTAGTACAAGAGACCCAGTACTTC.

This clonotype was counted at least ten times. The rearrangement joins TRBV20-1 to TRBJ2-2; the match to TRBD2 covers 10 bases. The CDR3 runs 15 residues. Germline V gene data show CDR1 as DFQATT and CDR2 as SNEGSKA (reference sequence). Trimming removed 2 bases from V and 6 bases from J; junction bases left unmatched: 6. CDR3 bases: TGCAGTGCTAGAAATAGCGGGAGGCTCGCCGGGGAGCTGTTTTTT. As protein: CSARNSGRLAGELFF.

This clonotype was counted at least ten times. The chain links TRBV4-2 to TRBJ2-3; D is unresolved. This CDR3 spans 17 amino acids. V was shortened by 2 bases and J by 1 base, with 16 bases between the two germline ends. Germline assignment: CDR1 LGHNA and CDR2 YNFKEQ. For the CDR3, the DNA is TGTGCCAGCAGCCAAAGATCCCCGGCCCCGGGCACAGATACGCAGTATTTT. It codes for CASSQRSPAPGTDTQYF.

This clonotype showed up many times. V and J are TRBV5-1 and TRBJ2-1, with D perhaps TRBD1 or TRBD2 (5 bases each). Trimming took off 4 bases at V and 5 bases at J, with 13 bases between the two ends. The germline V gene has CDR1 SGHRS and CDR2 YFSETQ. CDR3 length: 14 amino acids. The CDR3 region is CASSRLGDNNEQFF. In DNA, the CDR3 is TGCGCCAGCAGCCGGCTGGGGGATAACAATGAGCAGTTCTTC.

This clonotype was counted ten times or more. In DNA, the CDR3 is TGCAGCGTAGGCGGACAGGACTATGGCTACACCTTC. This codes for CSVGGQDYGYTF. The chain links TRBV29-1 to TRBJ1-2; 7 bases are a match to TRBD1. The CDR3 consists of 12 residues. CDR1 SQVTM and CDR2 ANQGSEA come from the germline V gene. V was clipped by 6 bases and J by 3 bases; unmatched bases: 4.

This clonotype was observed many times. The J gene is TRBJ1-1, the V gene TRBV19; D perhaps matches TRBD1 (6 bases). Between the trimmed V and J ends, which lost 9 bases and 1 base, there was a span of 12 bases. The length of the CDR3 is 13 residues. Germline lookup yields CDR1 LNHDA and CDR2 SQIVND (reference sequence). CDR3 in DNA: TGTGCCAGCAGGGACATTGGGAACACTGAAGCTTTCTTT. Encoded protein: CASRDIGNTEAFF.

This clonotype has at least ten counts. The chain links TRBV20-1 to TRBJ2-7; perhaps TRBD2 as D (5 bases). V was pared by 3 bases and J by 3 bases, with 12 bases between. The CDR3 sequence is 13 residues long. Germline V CDR1 and CDR2: DFQATT, SNEGSKA (reference sequence). CDR3 protein: CSASRDVFYEQYF. In nucleotides, the CDR3 is TGCAGTGCTAGCCGGGATGTCTTCTACGAGCAGTACTTC.

There are a few counts of this clonotype. This rearrangement joins TRBV28 to TRBJ2-5, with 9 bases that match TRBD1. V trimming: 3 bases; J trimming: 5 bases; junction bases outside the gene matches: 7. Germline V gene data show CDR1 as MDHEN and CDR2 as SYDVKM. The CDR3 extends over 15 amino acids. CDR3 coding DNA: TGTGCCAGCAGTTTTCACAGGGGGCTAGGGGAGACCCAGTACTTC. Its translation: CASSFHRGLGETQYF.

In this sample, this clonotype turned up many times. This chain links TRBV20-1 with TRBJ2-1; no firm D call. Germline loops: CDR1 DFQATT, CDR2 SNEGSKA (reference sequence). This CDR3 is built from 15 residues. V was cut by 0 bases and J by 1 base, with 10 bases left in between. The DNA of the CDR3 is TGCAGTGCTAGAGATCACAGCCATTCCTACAATGAGCAGTTCTTC. Residues: CSARDHSHSYNEQFF.

This clonotype was recorded a few times. The chain is built from TRBV28 and TRBJ2-7, with 8 nucleotides matching TRBD2. Germline values: CDR1 MDHEN, CDR2 SYDVKM. J lost 5 bases, V lost 4 bases, and 7 bases had no gene match. The CDR3 has 14 amino acids. The CDR3 nucleotides are TGTGCCAGCAGTTCCGGGACTAGTCGCCACGAGCAGTACTTC. Translating gives CASSSGTSRHEQYF.

This clonotype was seen repeatedly, ten times or more. The V call is TRBV27, the J call TRBJ1-1; 7 bases line up with TRBD1. CDR1 and CDR2 (germline): MNHEY, SMNVEV (reference sequence). After removal of 2 bases from V and 4 bases from J, the junction contained 7 bases not matched to a gene. The CDR3 sequence is 15 residues long. CDR3 loop: CASSLTGTVITEAFF. The CDR3 DNA is TGTGCCAGCAGTTTAACTGGGACAGTCATCACTGAAGCTTTCTTT.

In its sample, this clonotype was seen many times. The V call is TRBV12-3 or TRBV12-4, the J call TRBJ2-2; TRBD1 might be the D (5 bases). V was trimmed by 9 bases and J by 4 bases, leaving 12 bases between them. The CDR3 is made up of 13 amino acids. DNA of the CDR3: TGTGCCAGTATAAGGGGCTTCACCGGGGAGCTGTTTTTT. Translated: CASIRGFTGELFF.

This clonotype was counted ten times or more. The chain links TRBV5-1 to TRBJ2-1; 8 bases match TRBD2. Trimming took 0 bases from V and 10 from J; bases not matched to a gene: 6. This CDR3 spans 14 amino acids. CDR1 and CDR2 from the germline V gene are SGHRS and YFSETQ. CDR3 DNA sequence: TGCGCCAGCAGCTTGGGGGGACTAGATAAAGAGCAGTTCTTC. This sequence encodes CASSLGGLDKEQFF.

The table lists this clonotype with many counts. This rearrangement joins TRBV10-3 to TRBJ2-2; D ambiguous. Trimming removed 3 bases at V and 0 bases at J, with 8 bases between. CDR1 and CDR2 (germline): ENHRY, SYGVKD. This CDR3 is built from 15 residues. The CDR3 sequence is CAISDHSANTGELFF. In nucleotides, the CDR3 is TGTGCCATCAGTGATCATTCCGCGAACACCGGGGAGCTGTTTTTT.

This chain joins TRBV5-1 and TRBJ2-2; D is possibly TRBD1 (5 bases). V dropped 1 base and J dropped 5 bases, with 9 bases sitting between them. The CDR3 contains 14 residues. From germline, CDR1 is SGHRS and CDR2 YFSETQ. The CDR3 region is CASSLRTLTGELFF. The CDR3 DNA follows: TGCGCCAGCAGCTTGAGGACATTAACCGGGGAGCTGTTTTTT.